This T cell receptor (beta chain) appears in the sequencing data of a study of CD8+CD57+ T cells in acquired aplastic anemia. Patients chosen for sequencing had CD8+CD57+ cells that had expanded, as shown by flow cytometry. Investigators profiled TCR beta VDJ and CDR3 from genomic DNA template. TCRdb ran MiXCR on the reads and lists one entry per CDR3 protein. The table has about 40,000 distinct CDR3 sequences, under 80% seen once. A few counts support this clonotype. CDR1 is SNHLY and CDR2 is FYNNEI in the germline V gene. The CDR3 is 14 amino acids. After removal of 4 bases from V and 2 bases from J, the junction contained 3 bases not matched to a gene.

This chain links TRBV2 with TRBJ2-5; 8 positions match TRBD1. The origin of this receptor is a human donor with aplastic anemia. Sequencing used sorted CD4+, CD8+, or CD8+CD57+ T cells (not recorded which) from PBMCs. Here the CDR3 DNA reads TGTGCCAGCAGTGGACAGGGGTATCAAGAGACCCAGTACTTC. Amino acid sequence: CASSGQGYQETQYF.